This T cell receptor beta chain was found in a study of Ad26.COV2.S vaccination and SARS-CoV-2 variants (dated by TCRdb to about 2021). Study-wide context: Vaccine-arm donors came from COV1001, a multicentre, randomized, double-blind, placebo-controlled phase I-IIa trial of Ad26.COV2.S in healthy adults. Dosing of Ad26.COV2.S was intramuscular, at either 5x10^10 or 1x10^11 viral particles, delivered as one shot or as two shots spaced 56 days apart. TCRbeta repertoire sequencing was used to assess the specificity and breadth of SARS-CoV-2-reactive T cell receptors after Ad26.COV2.S vaccination. A total of roughly 32 samples were included in the TCR-sequenced set, comprising 19 Ad26.COV2.S vaccine recipients, 5 placebo recipients and 8 SARS-CoV-2 convalescent individuals. Participants in the trial were split at random into five groups of five each, receiving low-dose or high-dose Ad26.COV2.S once or twice, or else placebo on both occasions. Investigators remained blinded to trial group allocation during experiments and outcome assessment. Study-wide findings and limitations: The authors noted that total T cell responses may have been underestimated by the TCR breadth and depth analyses. After vaccination, substantial breadth of spike-specific CD8+ and CD4+ T cell responses was reported. The study was not powered to compare responses between vaccine doses or regimens. Vaccine and placebo recipients had comparable non-spike TCR breadth, which fits with the vaccine containing only spike. Higher spike-specific TCR breadth was observed in Ad26.COV2.S recipients than in placebo recipients (P = 0.0014).

TCRbeta CDR3 regions were sequenced with the immunoSEQ Assay. After extraction, genomic DNA underwent amplification by bias-controlled multiplex PCR, followed by high-throughput sequencing. The study's processing was this. To quantify the absolute abundance of every unique TCRbeta CDR3 region, sequences were collapsed and filtered. T cell fraction was estimated by normalizing TCRbeta template counts to usable DNA, which was measured by amplifying reference genes present in all nucleated cells. Repertoire TCRs were annotated as SARS-CoV-2-specific by exact matching of V gene, CDR3 amino acid sequence and J gene to a known reactive TCR set. The reference SARS-CoV-2 TCR set was obtained from MIRA and was filtered for enrichment in COVID-19-positive ImmuneCODE repertoires, whereby public or cross-reactive TCRs were removed. Drawing on the MIRA antigens, annotated TCRs were analysed further at the level of specific ORF or position within ORF. Breadth was defined as the number of annotated unique rearrangements divided by the total number of unique productive rearrangements, and depth was defined as the summed frequency of the annotated unique rearrangements. Two-sided Wilcoxon rank-sum tests were applied when comparing TCR breadth between groups. As stored in TCRdb, this immuneACCESS dataset retains in-frame rearrangements with V and J assigned. A fraction of the clones does not appear; measured against another copy, unresolved V genes explain less than half of the discrepancy, and the remainder lacks a known reason. V, J and clone size were drawn from that table, and D and trimming were deduced from the DNA. For this sample there are around 370,000 clones; roughly 85% appear just once. Roughly 3.5% of the sample rests with the top ten.

The CDR3, from cysteine to phenylalanine, totals 15 residues. The CDR3 DNA has 45 bases and is translated from base 1. For this chain, trimming is 3 bases at the V end and 6 bases at the J end, and the number of junction bases without a gene match is 9. Per the germline V gene (reference sequence), GTSNPN is the CDR1 and SVGIG is the CDR2. Per the publication, the treatment or condition label means: roughly 20 received Ad26.COV2.S at low or high dose, single or two shots; five or six received placebo; per-sample allocation not given. For vaccine and placebo recipients, the sequenced repertoires came from samples collected on day 63 after the first injection. Cohort 1b enrolled 20 to 30 adults aged 18-55 years at a single site in Boston, USA, between 29 July and 7 August 2020. As a vaccine, Ad26.COV2.S was a replication-incompetent adenovirus type 26 vector that expressed a prefusion-stabilized SARS-CoV-2 spike protein derived from the original Wuhan strain.

A remark on this clone: Its antigen specificity is not known. Base qualities are not provided; no much larger clone lies one nucleotide away.

Here the chain combines TRBV30 and TRBJ2-1; TRBD2 agrees with 9 junctional bases. This sequence originates from a person between 18 and 59 years old who received the Ad26.COV2.S COVID-19 vaccine or a placebo. The sample in question was peripheral blood, obtained in a trial of Ad26.COV2.S vaccine versus placebo. DNA sequence: TGTGCCTGGAGCGGTAATAGCGGGAGCGTCAATGAGCAGTTCTTC. It specifies CAWSGNSGSVNEQFF.